The clone carrying this TCR beta chain was seen many times. Its antigen is currently unknown. The library was designed around alpha chains, so this beta chain is a stray read whose abundance carries little weight. The V gene's germline CDR1 is SGDLS and CDR2 YYNGEE. The V end was cut by 3 bases, the J end by 7 bases, with 7 bases between. The CDR3 totals 12 residues. This entry comes from a study of spatial heterogeneity in lung cancer. Overall study results and limits: Counts of expanded alpha and beta TCRs within tumors tracked the tumor nonsynonymous mutation count. Ubiquitous nonsynonymous mutations were tracked by counts of ubiquitous expanded TCRs, and regional ones by counts of regional expanded TCRs.

The time point was: sample taken at primary tumor resection. Samples were donated by 72 untreated early-stage non-small cell lung cancer patients. TCRdb recomputed calls from the 5' RACE reads with MiXCR, one row per CDR3 protein. The sample has 2,500 to 3,000 distinct CDR3 sequences; under 6.5% are singletons. The chain combines TRBV9 with TRBJ1-4; D unclear. This TCR derives from a male donor with early-stage non-small cell lung cancer. The sample here was lung tumor tissue, taken at surgery. The CDR3 region has the DNA TGTGCCAGCAGCGGCACCGGTGAAAAACTGTTTTTT. Translating it yields CASSGTGEKLFF.